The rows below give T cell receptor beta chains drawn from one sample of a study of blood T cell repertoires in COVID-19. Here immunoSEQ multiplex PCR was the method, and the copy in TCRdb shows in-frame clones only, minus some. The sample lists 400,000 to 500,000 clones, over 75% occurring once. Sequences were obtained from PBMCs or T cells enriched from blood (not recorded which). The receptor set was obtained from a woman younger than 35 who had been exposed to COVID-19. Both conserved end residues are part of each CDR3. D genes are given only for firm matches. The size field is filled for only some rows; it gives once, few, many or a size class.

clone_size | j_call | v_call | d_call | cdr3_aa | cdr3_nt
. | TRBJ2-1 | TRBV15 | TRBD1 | CATSRRQGDEQFF | TGTGCCACCAGCAGAAGACAGGGGGATGAGCAGTTCTTC
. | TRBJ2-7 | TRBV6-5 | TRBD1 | CASRPRGSYEQYF | TGTGCCAGCAGACCCAGGGGGTCCTACGAGCAGTACTTC
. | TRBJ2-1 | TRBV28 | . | CASLAHPSSYNEQFF | TGTGCCAGCCTCGCCCACCCTAGCTCCTACAATGAGCAGTTCTTC
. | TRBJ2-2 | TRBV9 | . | CASSDWRGTGELFF | TGTGCCAGCAGCGACTGGAGGGGCACCGGGGAGCTGTTTTTT
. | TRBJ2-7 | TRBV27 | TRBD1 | CASSPQGLPYYEQYF | TGTGCCAGCAGCCCACAGGGGCTACCCTACTACGAGCAGTACTTC
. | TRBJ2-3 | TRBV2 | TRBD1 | CASRGTGTDTQYF | TGTGCCAGCAGGGGGACAGGGACAGATACGCAGTATTTT
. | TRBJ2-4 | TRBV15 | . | CATSTYGGLMKANIQYF | TGTGCCACCAGCACGTATGGGGGCCTTATGAAGGCAAACATTCAGTACTTC
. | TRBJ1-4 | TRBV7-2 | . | CASSASFRGSTNEKLFF | TGTGCCAGCAGCGCCTCCTTCCGCGGATCAACTAATGAAAAACTGTTTTTT
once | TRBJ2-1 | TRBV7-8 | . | CASRQNRAAIYEQFF | TGTGCCAGCAGACAGAACAGGGCGGCAATTTATGAGCAGTTCTTC
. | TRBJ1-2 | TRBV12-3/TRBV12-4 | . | CASRGGSNYGYTF | TGTGCCAGCAGGGGGGGTAGTAACTATGGCTACACCTTC
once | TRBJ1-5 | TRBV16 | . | CASSQSGGNQPQHF | TGTGCCAGCAGCCAATCAGGGGGCAATCAGCCCCAGCATTTT
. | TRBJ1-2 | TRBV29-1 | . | CSVLPNGSPYGYTF | TGCAGCGTCTTACCAAATGGGAGTCCCTATGGCTACACCTTC
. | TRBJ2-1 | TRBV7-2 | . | CASSSETPRHYNNEQFF | TGTGCCAGCAGCTCAGAGACTCCGCGCCACTATAACAATGAGCAGTTCTTC
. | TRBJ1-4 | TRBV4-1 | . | CASSQLTVSNEKLFF | TGCGCCAGCAGCCAATTAACTGTCTCTAATGAAAAACTGTTTTTT
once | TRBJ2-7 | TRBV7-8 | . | CASSNPRAGTYEQYF | TGTGCCAGCAGCAACCCAAGAGCAGGGACCTACGAGCAGTACTTC
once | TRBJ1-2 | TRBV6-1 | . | CASSESLVSGPNYGYTF | TGTGCCAGCAGTGAGTCCCTGGTGTCAGGGCCCAACTATGGCTACACCTTC
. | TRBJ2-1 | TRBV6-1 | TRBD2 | CASSGGLAGAHNEQFF | TGTGCCAGCAGTGGGGGACTAGCGGGGGCCCACAATGAGCAGTTCTTC
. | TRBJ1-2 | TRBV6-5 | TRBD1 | CASTLGTGGYGYTF | TGTGCCAGCACGCTTGGGACAGGGGGCTATGGCTACACCTTC